This T cell receptor beta chain was recovered during a study of T cell responses to AZD1222 COVID-19 vaccine. At the level of the study: Investigators merged groups given second doses at roughly 4 or roughly 12 weeks.

Data came from immunoSEQ multiplex PCR; TCRdb stores just in-frame clones and leaves some out. The sample consists of about 56,000 clones, approximately 88% of them appearing once. V lost 4 bases, J lost 6 bases, and 19 bases lay in between. The V gene's germline CDR1 is SGDLS and CDR2 YYNGEE. The CDR3 runs 15 residues. This receptor was taken from an adult in good health. The sequencing used peripheral blood, collected on day 0 of AZD1222 vaccination. The chain links TRBV9 to TRBJ1-1, with unresolved D. In DNA, the CDR3 is TGTGCCAGCAGCCCCCCCCCGGGCTGGAGGCCTGAAGCTTTCTTT. It specifies CASSPPPGWRPEAFF.